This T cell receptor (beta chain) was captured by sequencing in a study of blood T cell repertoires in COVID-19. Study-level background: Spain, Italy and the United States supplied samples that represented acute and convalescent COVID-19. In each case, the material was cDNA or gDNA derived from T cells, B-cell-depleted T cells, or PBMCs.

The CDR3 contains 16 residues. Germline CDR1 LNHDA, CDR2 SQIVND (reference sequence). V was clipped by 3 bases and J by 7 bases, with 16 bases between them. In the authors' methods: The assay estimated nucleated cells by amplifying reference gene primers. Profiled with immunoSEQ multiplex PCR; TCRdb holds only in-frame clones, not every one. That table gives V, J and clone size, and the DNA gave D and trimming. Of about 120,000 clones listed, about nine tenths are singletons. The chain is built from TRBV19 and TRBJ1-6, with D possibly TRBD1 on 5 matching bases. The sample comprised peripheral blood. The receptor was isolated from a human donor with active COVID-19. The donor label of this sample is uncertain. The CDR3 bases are TGTGCCAGTAGTATGACCTGGGGCCCGCAAAATTCACCCCTCCACTTT. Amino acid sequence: CASSMTWGPQNSPLHF.